Shown below are 2 T cell receptor beta chains from a single sample sequenced in a study of T cells in Graves' hyperthyroidism and ophthalmopathy (dated by TCRdb to 2018 to 2020). Libraries were made using multiplex PCR. The run used an Illumina HiSeq 2000. The TCR beta CDR3 regions were amplified from RNA transcripts. The first round of RT-PCR for the TCR CDR3 was performed with the HTBI primer set and the Qiagen OneStep RT-PCR kit. TCRdb cleaned the public reads at Q25 with fastp, built clones with MiXCR and kept in-frame beta chains. Rows merge per CDR3 protein into single entries with the most common DNA and genes. The sample table lists some 500,000 distinct CDR3 sequences, roughly 14% of them with a count of one. The ten largest clonotypes hold around a sixth of the sample. Material for sequencing was blood. The origin of the receptors is a woman younger than 35 with Graves' hyperthyroidism.

The chain employs TRBV19 and TRBJ1-2; D call uncertain. The V end was cut by 3 bases, the J end by 4 bases, with 12 bases between. Germline CDR1 LNHDA, CDR2 SQIVND (reference sequence). This CDR3 is built from 14 residues. The CDR3 DNA is TGTGCCAGTAGTATTCGGTACCAAACCTATGGCTACACCTTC. It specifies CASSIRYQTYGYTF.

Ten or more counts support this clonotype. This rearrangement joins TRBV19 to TRBJ1-1; TRBD1 agrees at 9 bases. This CDR3 has 16 residues. Germline values: CDR1 LNHDA, CDR2 SQIVND (reference sequence). V lost 0 bases, J lost 3 bases, and 5 bases stayed unmatched. The DNA for the CDR3 is TGTGCCAGTAGTATAGATGCGACAGGGGGTTACACTGAAGCTTTCTTT. It encodes CASSIDATGGYTEAFF.